This T cell receptor (beta chain) was sequenced in a study of early T cells in non-severe SARS-CoV-2 infection. Study observations and caveats: The VDJdb matching leaned toward anti-spike CD8 responses and overlooked private and CD4 specificities.

In its sample, this clonotype was seen many times. Its antigen remains unknown. Each cDNA molecule carried a unique molecular identifier. From the 5' RACE reads, TCRdb called clonotypes with MiXCR, one entry per CDR3 protein. The table records about 67,000 distinct CDR3 sequences, 9.5% to 13% of them present only once. The CDR3 runs 14 residues. Trimming took 1 base from V and 3 from J; bases not matched to a gene: 2. Germline CDR1 and CDR2: KGHSH and LQKENI. This TCR came from an adult who was a healthcare worker with PCR-confirmed SARS-CoV-2 infection or an uninfected control (not recorded which). The source material was whole blood. The chain combines TRBV18 with TRBJ2-5; 7 bases are shared with TRBD2. Here the CDR3 DNA reads TGTGCCAGCTCACCACTTGCGGGAGAAGAGACCCAGTACTTC. Translated, it gives CASSPLAGEETQYF. The full variable domain, in which reference TRBV18 and TRBJ2-5 provide the parts outside the CDR3, is NAGVMQNPRHLVRRRGQEARLRCSPMKGHSHVYWYRQLPEEGLKFMVYLQKENIIDESGMPKERFSAEFPKEGPSILRIQQVVRGDSAAYFCASSPLAGEETQYFGPGTRLLVL.